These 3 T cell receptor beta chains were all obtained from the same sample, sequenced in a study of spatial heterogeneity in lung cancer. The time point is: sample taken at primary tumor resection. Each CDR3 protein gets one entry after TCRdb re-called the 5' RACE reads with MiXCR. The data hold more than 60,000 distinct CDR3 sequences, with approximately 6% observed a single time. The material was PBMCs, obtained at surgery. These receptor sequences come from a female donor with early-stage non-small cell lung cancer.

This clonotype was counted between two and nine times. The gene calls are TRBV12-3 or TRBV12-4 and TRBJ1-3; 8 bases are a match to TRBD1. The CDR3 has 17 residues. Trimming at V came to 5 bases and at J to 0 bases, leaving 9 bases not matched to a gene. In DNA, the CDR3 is TGTGCCAGCAGTCGACCGGGACAGGTTTACTCTGGAAACACCATATATTTT. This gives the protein CASSRPGQVYSGNTIYF.

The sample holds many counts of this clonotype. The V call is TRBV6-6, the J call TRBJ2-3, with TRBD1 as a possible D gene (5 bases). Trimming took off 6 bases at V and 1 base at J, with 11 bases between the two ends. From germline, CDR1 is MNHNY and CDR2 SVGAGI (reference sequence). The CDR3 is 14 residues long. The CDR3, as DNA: TGTGCCAGCAGCCCAGGGCATCGCACAGATACGCAGTATTTT. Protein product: CASSPGHRTDTQYF.

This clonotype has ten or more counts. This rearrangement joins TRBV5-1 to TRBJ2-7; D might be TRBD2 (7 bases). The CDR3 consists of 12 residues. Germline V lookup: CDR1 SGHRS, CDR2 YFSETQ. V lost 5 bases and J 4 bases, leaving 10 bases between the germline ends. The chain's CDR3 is CASSRGAYEQYV. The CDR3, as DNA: TGCGCCAGCAGTCGGGGGGCGTACGAGCAGTACGTC.